This TCR beta chain was found in a study of CD8+ T cells in alopecia areata. Findings and limits, study-wide: Possibly because of HLA-related factors, TCR sharing was less clear across patients than in mice.

Extracted RNA was reverse transcribed, and the resulting cDNA served as sequencing template. Libraries were prepared by immunoSEQ multiplex PCR; TCRdb keeps only in-frame clonotypes and omits some of them. The repertoire holds more than 200,000 clones, with around 67% as singletons. A remark on this clone: Its cognate antigen is unknown.

This CDR3 contains 14 residues. Germline lookup yields CDR1 ENHRY and CDR2 SYGVKD. The V and J ends lost 3 bases and 5 bases, in that order; junction bases with no gene match: 6. The receptor's source is a human donor with alopecia areata. The material was CD4+ T cells sorted from blood, obtained at week 0. The chain couples TRBV10-3 to TRBJ2-5; 7 bases agree with TRBD2. CDR3 protein: CAISDIGGRETQYF. The CDR3 DNA reads as TGTGCCATCAGTGATATCGGGGGGAGGGAGACCCAGTACTTC.